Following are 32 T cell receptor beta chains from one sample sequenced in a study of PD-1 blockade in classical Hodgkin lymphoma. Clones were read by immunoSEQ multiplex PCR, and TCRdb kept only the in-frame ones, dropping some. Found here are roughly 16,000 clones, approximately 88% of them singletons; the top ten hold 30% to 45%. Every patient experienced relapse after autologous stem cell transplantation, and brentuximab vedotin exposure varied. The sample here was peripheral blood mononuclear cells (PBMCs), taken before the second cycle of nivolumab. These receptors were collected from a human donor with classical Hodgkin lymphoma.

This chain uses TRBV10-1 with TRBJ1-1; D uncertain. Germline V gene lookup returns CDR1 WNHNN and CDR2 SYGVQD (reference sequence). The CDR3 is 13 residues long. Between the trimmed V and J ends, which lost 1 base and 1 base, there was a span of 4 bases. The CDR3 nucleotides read TGCGCCAGCAGTGAGTGGGGGAACACTGAAGCTTTCTTT. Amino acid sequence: CASSEWGNTEAFF.

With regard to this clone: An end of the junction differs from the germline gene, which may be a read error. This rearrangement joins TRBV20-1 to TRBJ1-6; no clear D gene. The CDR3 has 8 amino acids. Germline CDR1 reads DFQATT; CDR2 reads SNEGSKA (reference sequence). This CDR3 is CSAALGIF. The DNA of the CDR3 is TGCAGTGCCGCCCTCGGTATCTTT.

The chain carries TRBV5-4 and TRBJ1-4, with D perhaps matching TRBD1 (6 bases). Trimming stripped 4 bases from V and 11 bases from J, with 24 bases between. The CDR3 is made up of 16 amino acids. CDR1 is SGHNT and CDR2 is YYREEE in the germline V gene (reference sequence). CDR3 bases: TGTGCCAGCAGCAGGGGACCGGGACACTGGGACGGGAAACTGTTTTTT. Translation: CASSRGPGHWDGKLFF.

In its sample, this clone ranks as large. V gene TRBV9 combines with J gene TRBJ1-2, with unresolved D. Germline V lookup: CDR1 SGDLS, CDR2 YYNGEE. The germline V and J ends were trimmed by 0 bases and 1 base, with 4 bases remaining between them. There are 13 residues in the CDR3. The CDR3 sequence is CASSVEDNYGYTF. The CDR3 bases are TGTGCCAGCAGCGTAGAGGATAACTATGGCTACACCTTC.

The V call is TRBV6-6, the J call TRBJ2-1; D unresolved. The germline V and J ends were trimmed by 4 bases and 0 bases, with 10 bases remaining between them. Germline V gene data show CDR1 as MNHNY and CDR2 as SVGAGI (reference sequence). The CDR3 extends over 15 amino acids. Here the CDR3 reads CASSSPASSYNEQFF. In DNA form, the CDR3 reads TGTGCCAGCAGTTCCCCCGCCAGCTCCTACAATGAGCAGTTCTTC.

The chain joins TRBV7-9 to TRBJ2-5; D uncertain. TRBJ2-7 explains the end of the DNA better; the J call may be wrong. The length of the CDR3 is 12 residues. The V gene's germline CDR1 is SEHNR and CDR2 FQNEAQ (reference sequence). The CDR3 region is CASSLAAYEQYF. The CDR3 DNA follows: TGTGCCAGCAGCTTAGCGGCGTACGAGCAGTACTTC.

The CDR3 DNA reads TGTGCCTGGAGTTACGGCGGGGGTATCAATGAGCAGTTCTTC. This sequence encodes CAWSYGGGINEQFF. The chain has TRBV30 and TRBJ2-1, with 7 positions matching TRBD2. Trimming removed 2 bases from V and 6 bases from J; junction bases left unmatched: 7. Germline-derived CDR1 and CDR2 are GTSNPN and SVGIG (reference sequence). The CDR3 extends over 14 amino acids.

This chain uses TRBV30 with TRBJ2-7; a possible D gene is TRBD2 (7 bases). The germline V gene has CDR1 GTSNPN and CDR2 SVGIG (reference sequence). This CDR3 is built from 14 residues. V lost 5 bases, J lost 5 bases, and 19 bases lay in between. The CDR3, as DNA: TGTGCCTGGGACGCCGAAGGGGGGGCGGACGAGCAGTACTTC. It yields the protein CAWDAEGGADEQYF.

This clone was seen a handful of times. In DNA, the CDR3 is TGTGCCAGCAGAGGACCCGGGAAAAAAAGCTCCTACGAGCAGTACTTC. Translation gives CASRGPGKKSSYEQYF. The chain employs TRBV6-9 and TRBJ2-7; D perhaps matches TRBD2 (5 bases). Per the germline V gene, CDR1 is MNHGY and CDR2 is SVAAGI. The CDR3 length is 16 residues. V was pared by 6 bases and J by 0 bases, with 18 bases between.

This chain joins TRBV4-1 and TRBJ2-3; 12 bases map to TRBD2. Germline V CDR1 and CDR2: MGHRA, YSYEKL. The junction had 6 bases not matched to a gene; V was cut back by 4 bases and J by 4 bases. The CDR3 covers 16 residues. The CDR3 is CASSPGTSGLADTQYF. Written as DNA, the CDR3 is TGCGCCAGCAGCCCGGGGACTAGCGGGTTGGCAGATACGCAGTATTTT.

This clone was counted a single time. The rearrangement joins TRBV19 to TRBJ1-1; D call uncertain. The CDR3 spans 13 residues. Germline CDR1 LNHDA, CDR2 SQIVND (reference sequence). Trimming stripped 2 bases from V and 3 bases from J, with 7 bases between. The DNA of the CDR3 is TGTGCCAGTAGTATATGGGGAGACACTGAAGCTTTCTTT. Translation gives CASSIWGDTEAFF.

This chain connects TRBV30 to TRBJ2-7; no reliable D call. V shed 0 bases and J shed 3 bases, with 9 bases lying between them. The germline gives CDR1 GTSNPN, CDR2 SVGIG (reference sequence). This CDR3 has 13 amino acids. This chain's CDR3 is CAWSVKAVYEQYF. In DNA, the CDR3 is TGTGCCTGGAGTGTAAAGGCAGTCTACGAGCAGTACTTC.

The CDR3 protein is CAISEGGTPYNEQFF. As DNA, the CDR3 is TGTGCCATCAGTGAAGGGGGGACCCCCTACAATGAGCAGTTCTTC. The V gene is TRBV10-3, the J gene TRBJ2-1; either TRBD1 or TRBD2 may supply D (6 bases each). This CDR3 spans 15 amino acids. Per the germline V gene, CDR1 is ENHRY and CDR2 is SYGVKD. V was trimmed by 3 bases and J by 2 bases, leaving 11 bases between them.

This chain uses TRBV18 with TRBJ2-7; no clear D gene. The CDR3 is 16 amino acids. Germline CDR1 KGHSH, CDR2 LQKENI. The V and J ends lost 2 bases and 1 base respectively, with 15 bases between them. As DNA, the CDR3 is TGTGCCAGCTCACCAATTGAGCTCTCGAATTCCTACGAGCAGTACTTC. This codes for CASSPIELSNSYEQYF.

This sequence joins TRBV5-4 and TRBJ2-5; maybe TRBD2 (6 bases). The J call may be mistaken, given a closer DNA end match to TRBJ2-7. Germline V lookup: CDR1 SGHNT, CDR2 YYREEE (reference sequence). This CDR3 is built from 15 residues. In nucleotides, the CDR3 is TGTGCCAGCAGCTTACTTTTCGGGGGTTGGTACGAGCAGTACTTC. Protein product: CASSLLFGGWYEQYF.

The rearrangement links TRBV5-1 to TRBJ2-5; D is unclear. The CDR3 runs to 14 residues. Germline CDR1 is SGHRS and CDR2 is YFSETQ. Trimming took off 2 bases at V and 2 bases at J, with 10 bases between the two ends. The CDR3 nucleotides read TGCGCCAGCAGCTTAAACACCGATCAAGAGACCCAGTACTTC. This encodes CASSLNTDQETQYF.

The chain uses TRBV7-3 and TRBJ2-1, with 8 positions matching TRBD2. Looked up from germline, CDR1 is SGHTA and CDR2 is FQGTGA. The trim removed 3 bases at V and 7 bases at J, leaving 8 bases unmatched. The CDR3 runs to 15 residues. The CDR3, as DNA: TGTGCCAGCAGCTTCGGACGGGGGGGCCCAAATGAGCAGTTCTTC. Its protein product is CASSFGRGGPNEQFF. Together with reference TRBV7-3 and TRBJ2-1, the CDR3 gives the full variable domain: GAGVSQTPSNKVTEKGKYVELRCDPISGHTALYWYRQSLGQGPEFLIYFQGTGAADDSGLPNDRFFAVRPEGSVSTLKIQRTERGDSAVYLCASSFGRGGPNEQFFGPGTRLTVL.

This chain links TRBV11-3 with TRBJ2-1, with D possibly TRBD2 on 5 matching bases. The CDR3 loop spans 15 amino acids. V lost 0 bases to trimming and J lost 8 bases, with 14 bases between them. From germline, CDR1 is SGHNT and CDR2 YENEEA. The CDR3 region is CASSLEVASGHEQFF. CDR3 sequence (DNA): TGTGCCAGCAGCTTAGAGGTGGCCAGCGGACATGAGCAGTTCTTC.

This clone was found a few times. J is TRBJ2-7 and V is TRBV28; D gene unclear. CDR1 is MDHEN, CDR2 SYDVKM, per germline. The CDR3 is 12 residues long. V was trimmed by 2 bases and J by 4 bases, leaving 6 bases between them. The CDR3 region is CASSLLTYEQYF. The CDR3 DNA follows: TGTGCCAGCAGTTTACTTACTTACGAGCAGTACTTC. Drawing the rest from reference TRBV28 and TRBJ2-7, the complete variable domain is DVKVTQSSRYLVKRTGEKVFLECVQDMDHENMFWYRQDPGLGLRLIYFSYDVKMKEKGDIPEGYSVSREKKERFSLILESASTNQTSMYLCASSLLTYEQYFGPGTRLTVT.

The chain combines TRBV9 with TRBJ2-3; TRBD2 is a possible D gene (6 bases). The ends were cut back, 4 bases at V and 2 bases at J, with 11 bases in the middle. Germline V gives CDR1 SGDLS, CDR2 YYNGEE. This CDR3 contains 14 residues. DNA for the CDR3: TGTGCCAGCAGCATTAGCGGCCTCACAGATACGCAGTATTTT. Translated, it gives CASSISGLTDTQYF.

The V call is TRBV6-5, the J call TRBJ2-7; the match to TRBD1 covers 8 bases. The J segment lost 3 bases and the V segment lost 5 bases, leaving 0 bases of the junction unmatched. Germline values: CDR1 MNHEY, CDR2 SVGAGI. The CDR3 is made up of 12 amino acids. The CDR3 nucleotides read TGTGCCAGCAGTGGGACAGGCTACGAGCAGTACTTC. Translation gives CASSGTGYEQYF.

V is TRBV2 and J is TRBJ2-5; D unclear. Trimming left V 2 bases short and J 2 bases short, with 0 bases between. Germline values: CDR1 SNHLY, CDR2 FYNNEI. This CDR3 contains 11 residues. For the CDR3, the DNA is TGTGCCAGCAGTGAACAAGAGACCCAGTACTTC. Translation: CASSEQETQYF.

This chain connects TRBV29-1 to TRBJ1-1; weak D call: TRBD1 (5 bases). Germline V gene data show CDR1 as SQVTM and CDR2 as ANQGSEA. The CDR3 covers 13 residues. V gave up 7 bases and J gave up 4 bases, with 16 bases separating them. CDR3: CSAQGAQGTEAFF. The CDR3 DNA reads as TGCAGCGCGCAGGGTGCCCAAGGCACTGAAGCTTTCTTT.

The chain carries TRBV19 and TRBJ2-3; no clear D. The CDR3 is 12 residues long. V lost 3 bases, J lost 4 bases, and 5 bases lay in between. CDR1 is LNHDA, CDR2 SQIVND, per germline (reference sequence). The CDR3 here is CASSIIPDTQYF. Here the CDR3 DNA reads TGTGCCAGTAGTATCATCCCAGATACGCAGTATTTT.

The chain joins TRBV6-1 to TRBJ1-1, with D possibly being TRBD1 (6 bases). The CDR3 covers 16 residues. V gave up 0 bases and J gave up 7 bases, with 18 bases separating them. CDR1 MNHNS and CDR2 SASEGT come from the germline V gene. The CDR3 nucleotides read TGTGCCAGCAGTGAAGCGAGGGGGGAGAAGCGCAATGAAGCTTTCTTT. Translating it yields CASSEARGEKRNEAFF.

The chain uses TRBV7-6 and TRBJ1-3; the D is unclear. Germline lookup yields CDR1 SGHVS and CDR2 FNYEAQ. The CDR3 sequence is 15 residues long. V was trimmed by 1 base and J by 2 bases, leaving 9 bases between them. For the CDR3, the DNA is TGTGCCAGCAGCTTAGAGGGCAGCCCTGGAAACACCATATATTTT. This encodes CASSLEGSPGNTIYF.

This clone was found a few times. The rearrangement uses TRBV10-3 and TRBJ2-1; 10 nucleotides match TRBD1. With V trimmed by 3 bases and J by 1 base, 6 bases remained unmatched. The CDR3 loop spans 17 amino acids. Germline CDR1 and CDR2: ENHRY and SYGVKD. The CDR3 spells CAISEDRGQVSYNEQFF. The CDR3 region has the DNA TGTGCCATCAGTGAAGACAGGGGGCAAGTATCCTACAATGAGCAGTTCTTC.

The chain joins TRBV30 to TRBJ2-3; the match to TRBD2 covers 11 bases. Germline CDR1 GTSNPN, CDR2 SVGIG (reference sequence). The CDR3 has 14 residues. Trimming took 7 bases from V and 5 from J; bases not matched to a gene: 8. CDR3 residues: CALILGLAGDTQYF. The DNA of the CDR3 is TGTGCCTTGATACTAGGACTAGCGGGAGATACGCAGTATTTT.

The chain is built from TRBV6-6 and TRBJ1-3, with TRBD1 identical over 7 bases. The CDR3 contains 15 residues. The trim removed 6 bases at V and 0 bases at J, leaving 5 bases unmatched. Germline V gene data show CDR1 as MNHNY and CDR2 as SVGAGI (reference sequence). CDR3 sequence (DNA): TGTGCCAGCAGAGGGGGCCGGGGCTCTGGAAACACCATATATTTT. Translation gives CASRGGRGSGNTIYF.

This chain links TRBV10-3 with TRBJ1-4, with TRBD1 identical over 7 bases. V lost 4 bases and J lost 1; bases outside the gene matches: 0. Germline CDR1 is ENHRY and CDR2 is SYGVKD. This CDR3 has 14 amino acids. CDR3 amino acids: CAISGTGTNEKLFF. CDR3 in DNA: TGTGCCATCAGTGGGACAGGAACTAATGAAAAACTGTTTTTT.

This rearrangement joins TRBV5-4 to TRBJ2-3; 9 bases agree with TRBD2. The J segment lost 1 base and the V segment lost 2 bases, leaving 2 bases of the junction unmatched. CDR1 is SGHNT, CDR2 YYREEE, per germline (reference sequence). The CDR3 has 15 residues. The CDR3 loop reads CASSFSGSGTDTQYF. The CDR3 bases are TGTGCCAGCAGCTTTAGCGGGAGTGGCACAGATACGCAGTATTTT.

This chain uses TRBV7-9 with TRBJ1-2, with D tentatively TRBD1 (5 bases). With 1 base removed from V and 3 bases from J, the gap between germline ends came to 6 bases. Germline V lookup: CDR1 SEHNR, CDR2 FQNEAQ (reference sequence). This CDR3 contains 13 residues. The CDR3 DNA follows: TGTGCCAGCAGCTTAGTCAGGGACTATGGCTACACCTTC. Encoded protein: CASSLVRDYGYTF. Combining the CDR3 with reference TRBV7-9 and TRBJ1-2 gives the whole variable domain DTGVSQNPRHKITKRGQNVTFRCDPISEHNRLYWYRQTLGQGPEFLTYFQNEAQLEKSRLLSDRFSAERPKGSFSTLEIQRTEQGDSAMYLCASSLVRDYGYTFGSGTRLTVV.